This T cell receptor (beta chain) was sequenced for a study of blood T cell repertoires in COVID-19. TCRdb's table, derived via immunoSEQ multiplex PCR, lists solely in-frame clones and lacks some. This table has 100,000 to 150,000 clones, around 89% appearing once. The CDR3 loop spans 16 amino acids. The clonotype originates from a man between 60 and 75 years old with COVID-19, enrolled during active disease. V is TRBV21-1 and J is TRBJ1-6. TRBV21-1 is a listed pseudogene. Material for sequencing was peripheral blood. The CDR3 DNA reads TGTGCCAGCAGCAAAGTGGGGGGTTCCTATAATTCACCCCTCCACTTT. Amino acid sequence: CASSKVGGSYNSPLHF.